The 17 T cell receptor beta chains given below trace back to one sample, sequenced in a study of human T cells and chemical hapten exposure. Each CDR3 protein is one row after TCRdb ran MiXCR on the RACE reads. Seen here are 300,000 to 450,000 distinct CDR3 sequences, 4.8% observed once, and the top ten hold about 2.1%. Time point defined: patch test 1, 2 weeks after DPC sensitization. Stated treatment: therapeutic diphenylcyclopropenone sensitization with weekly scalp DPC. The sample consisted of whole blood, taken in connection with sensitization to the hapten diphenylcyclopropenone (DPC). Receptor source: a woman aged 50 to 65 with alopecia areata. Some clones in this sample may be carry-over from other donors' samples.

This clonotype was seen more than once but under ten times. The V gene is TRBV7-2, the J gene TRBJ2-3; D ambiguous. The CDR3 extends over 17 amino acids. Germline values: CDR1 SGHTA, CDR2 FQGNSA. Deletions cut 2 bases from V and 4 bases from J, with 19 bases between. CDR3 residues: CASSLRPVSSRSDTQYF. The CDR3 DNA reads as TGTGCCAGCAGCTTACGCCCCGTCTCTTCGCGGTCAGATACGCAGTATTTT. The whole variable domain, filled in from reference TRBV7-2 and TRBJ2-3, reads GAGVSQSPSNKVTEKGKDVELRCDPISGHTALYWYRQSLGQGLEFLIYFQGNSAPDKSGLPSDRFSAERTGGSVSTLTIQRTQQEDSAVYLCASSLRPVSSRSDTQYFGPGTRLTVL.

This clonotype has at least ten counts. The chain couples TRBV12-3 or TRBV12-4 to TRBJ1-1; the D is unclear. The germline V and J ends were trimmed by 2 bases and 1 base, with 8 bases remaining between them. This CDR3 spans 14 amino acids. The CDR3 DNA reads as TGTGCCAGCAGTTTACGACACCAGAACACTGAAGCTTTCTTT. Amino acids: CASSLRHQNTEAFF.

This clonotype came up a few times. Sequence at one end of the junction differs from germline and may be a read error. The rearrangement uses TRBV6-2 or TRBV6-3 and TRBJ1-1; 9 nucleotides match TRBD1. The CDR3 length is 13 residues. Germline CDR1 MNHEY, CDR2 SVGEGT. The DNA for the CDR3 is TGTGCCAGCACCGGGGACAGGGCCACTGGAGCTTTCTTT. Its translation is CASTGDRATGAFF.

V and J are TRBV27 and TRBJ2-3, with a possible D match to TRBD2 (6 bases). The ends were cut back, 4 bases at V and 4 bases at J, with 18 bases in the middle. Germline V gene lookup returns CDR1 MNHEY and CDR2 SMNVEV (reference sequence). This CDR3 comprises 16 residues. The CDR3 nucleotides are TGTGCCAGCAGTTCCCCGTTCGGGAGCGGCGCAGATACGCAGTATTTT. As protein: CASSSPFGSGADTQYF.

The chain combines TRBV7-6 with TRBJ2-1; 10 positions agree with TRBD2. This CDR3 has 18 residues. CDR1 is SGHVS, CDR2 FNYEAQ, per germline. Trimming removed 5 bases from V and 0 bases from J; junction bases left unmatched: 10. DNA of the CDR3: TGTGCCAGCAGCCAGTATACTAGCGGGGCGAGCTCCTACAATGAGCAGTTCTTC. Protein product: CASSQYTSGASSYNEQFF. The full variable domain, rest sourced from reference TRBV7-6 and TRBJ2-1, is GAGVSQSPRYKVTKRGQDVALRCDPISGHVSLYWYRQALGQGPEFLTYFNYEAQQDKSGLPNDRFSAERPEGSISTLTIQRTEQRDSAMYRCASSQYTSGASSYNEQFFGPGTRLTVL.

This clonotype came up a few times. This chain links TRBV4-2 with TRBJ2-1; 9 positions agree with TRBD2. The CDR3 is made up of 16 amino acids. Germline V CDR1 and CDR2: LGHNA, YNFKEQ. The V segment lost 6 bases and the J segment 5 bases; nucleotides outside the gene matches: 11. The CDR3 spells CASRLEPGLADNEQFF. DNA for the CDR3: TGTGCCAGCAGACTCGAGCCGGGACTAGCCGACAATGAGCAGTTCTTC.

This clonotype appeared a few times. This chain uses TRBV10-2 with TRBJ1-2, with D perhaps matching TRBD1 (6 bases). Germline V gene sequence: CDR1 WSHSY, CDR2 SAAADI. With 8 bases removed from V and 7 bases from J, the gap between germline ends came to 11 bases. The CDR3 sequence is 11 residues long. CDR3 loop: CASGGQGGYTF. The CDR3 DNA reads TGCGCCAGCGGGGGGCAGGGTGGCTACACCTTC.

There are a few counts of this clonotype. V gene TRBV10-2 combines with J gene TRBJ2-3; TRBD2 matches at 9 bases. CDR1 is WSHSY, CDR2 SAAADI, per germline. The V segment lost 4 bases and the J segment 3 bases; nucleotides outside the gene matches: 8. CDR3 size: 16 residues. The CDR3 region has the DNA TGCGCCAGCAGTGCGATGGCGGGGGGGCCGACAGATACGCAGTATTTT. This encodes CASSAMAGGPTDTQYF.

This clonotype occurred many times. This chain uses TRBV29-1 with TRBJ1-1, with D possibly being TRBD1 (5 bases). The germline gives CDR1 SQVTM, CDR2 ANQGSEA. V was trimmed by 4 bases and J by 0 bases, leaving 12 bases between them. This CDR3 is built from 14 residues. This chain's CDR3 is CSVAQGGLNTEAFF. The DNA for the CDR3 is TGCAGCGTTGCTCAGGGAGGTCTGAACACTGAAGCTTTCTTT.

This clonotype appeared many times. The rearrangement links TRBV5-1 to TRBJ2-1; D is ambiguous. Germline lookup yields CDR1 SGHRS and CDR2 YFSETQ. Trimming left V 2 bases short and J 8 bases short, with 11 bases between. This CDR3 contains 13 residues. CDR3 amino acids: CASSFLGLDEQFF. DNA for the CDR3: TGCGCCAGCAGCTTCCTGGGGTTGGATGAGCAGTTCTTC.

This clonotype has ten or more counts. The chain couples TRBV6-5 to TRBJ2-6, with TRBD1 identical over 10 bases. Trimming took 2 bases from V and 0 from J; bases not matched to a gene: 7. Germline V gene data show CDR1 as MNHEY and CDR2 as SVGAGI. The CDR3 runs to 19 residues. DNA for the CDR3: TGTGCCAGCAGTTACGACAGATGGGACAGGGGCTCTGGGGCCAACGTCCTGACTTTC. Amino acids: CASSYDRWDRGSGANVLTF.

This clonotype has at least ten counts. This sequence joins TRBV2 and TRBJ1-5; D remains ambiguous. V dropped 9 bases and J dropped 3 bases, with 12 bases sitting between them. Germline assignment: CDR1 SNHLY and CDR2 FYNNEI. The CDR3 is 13 residues long. This CDR3 is CASTREDNQPQHF. DNA for the CDR3: TGTGCCAGTACCCGGGAGGACAATCAGCCCCAGCATTTT.

The table lists this clonotype with a few counts. The gene calls are TRBV12-3 or TRBV12-4 and TRBJ1-5, with no clear D. The CDR3 has 16 residues. The ends were cut back, 4 bases at V and 6 bases at J, with 19 bases in the middle. As DNA, the CDR3 is TGTGCCAGCAGTTCGCTGCAAGGTGATTGGAGTCAGCCCCAGCATTTT. This encodes CASSSLQGDWSQPQHF.

This clonotype came up many times. The V and J genes are TRBV6-2 or TRBV6-3 and TRBJ2-7; D unresolved. V dropped 2 bases and J dropped 3 bases, with 5 bases sitting between them. Germline CDR1 MNHEY, CDR2 SVGEGT. The CDR3 totals 12 residues. CDR3 in amino acids: CASSYRDYEQYF. In DNA form, the CDR3 reads TGTGCCAGCAGTTACAGGGACTACGAGCAGTACTTC.

This clonotype was detected a few times. The rearrangement links TRBV2 to TRBJ1-5; possibly TRBD1 for D (6 bases). CDR1 SNHLY and CDR2 FYNNEI come from the germline V gene. The CDR3 covers 14 residues. Trimming removed 6 bases from V and 3 bases from J, with 12 bases in between. DNA for the CDR3: TGTGCCAGCAGCGAGGACAGAAACAATCAGCCCCAGCATTTT. It encodes CASSEDRNNQPQHF.

This clonotype was recorded many times. The genes are TRBV20-1 and TRBJ1-2, with TRBD1 as a possible D gene (6 bases). The CDR3 covers 15 residues. Germline V lookup: CDR1 DFQATT, CDR2 SNEGSKA (reference sequence). Trimming stripped 0 bases from V and 0 bases from J, with 11 bases between. Here the CDR3 DNA reads TGCAGTGCTAGAGATCGGACAGCTTCTAACTATGGCTACACCTTC. Translation gives CSARDRTASNYGYTF.

This clonotype was picked up many times. The V and J genes are TRBV27 and TRBJ2-3; TRBD2 might be the D (6 bases). The length of the CDR3 is 16 residues. Per the germline V gene, CDR1 is MNHEY and CDR2 is SMNVEV (reference sequence). V was pared by 6 bases and J by 3 bases, with 19 bases between. The CDR3 sequence: CASRIEGGAGTDTQYF. The CDR3 DNA reads TGTGCCAGCAGGATCGAAGGTGGCGCGGGGACAGATACGCAGTATTTT.